This T cell receptor beta chain was retrieved from a study of blood T cells in healthy people across ages. Primed by a sample-barcoded 5' primer and a J-beta primer mix, a second PCR proceeded for roughly 6 to 12 cycles. Each of the cDNA molecules was tagged by a template-switch adaptor with 12 random nucleotides. TCRdb reprocessed the 5' RACE reads via MiXCR and lists one record per CDR3 protein. The sample yields 750,000 to 950,000 distinct CDR3 sequences, more than 25% seen once. The length of the CDR3 is 17 residues. The germline V and J ends were trimmed by 0 bases and 4 bases, with 15 bases remaining between them. Germline V CDR1 and CDR2: SGHTA, FQGNSA. These data were also reused for a study on T cells of mothers and their children. As that report states: cDNA was made from all extracted RNA, 1.5 ug per 15 ul.

This chain links TRBV7-2 with TRBJ1-4, with a tentative D call TRBD1 (5 bases). The clonotype was recovered from a boy aged 10-17 years in good health. Specimen: blood. The CDR3 DNA follows: TGTGCCAGCAGCTTAGCCGGGATTCGGGGGATTAATGAAAAACTGTTTTTT. Residues: CASSLAGIRGINEKLFF.